The present entry profiles one TCR beta chain with its context. As originally analysed: By means of reference gene primer amplification, nucleated cell counts were estimated. The assay was immunoSEQ multiplex PCR, and TCRdb's table has in-frame clones only and misses some. The V and J calls and clone size are taken from that table; D and trimming were inferred from the DNA. The profile shows under 75,000 clones, around 87% of them singletons. These data originate in a study of blood T cell repertoires in COVID-19. About the study: Samples taken during acute and convalescent COVID-19 were collected in the United States, Italy and Spain. Sources were T cells, B-cell-depleted T cells, or PBMCs; the material itself was cDNA or gDNA.

Between the trimmed V and J ends, which lost 2 bases and 5 bases, there was a span of 10 bases. CDR1 and CDR2 (germline): SGHRS, YFSETQ. This CDR3 comprises 14 residues. Sequenced sample: peripheral blood. The source is a woman younger than 35 with acute or convalescent COVID-19. The rearrangement links TRBV5-1 to TRBJ1-4; no reliable D call. The CDR3 sequence is CASSFDIRNEKLFF. The CDR3 bases are TGCGCCAGCAGCTTCGACATTCGCAATGAAAAACTGTTTTTT.